This TCR beta chain was profiled in a study of cytomegalovirus exposure and HLA in healthy donors. The CDR3 sequence is 16 residues long. The V gene's germline CDR1 is MNHEY and CDR2 SMNVEV (reference sequence). Trimming cost V 5 bases and J 5 bases; bases outside gene matches: 8. Study-wide findings and caveats: CMV antigen specificity was confirmed in vitro for three CMV-associated chains. The later analysis indicated that the majority of CMV-associated TCR beta chains appeared HLA-restricted.

Use of 60 Vbeta and 13 Jbeta primers characterized the PCR. The assay was immunoSEQ multiplex PCR, and TCRdb's table has in-frame clones only and misses some. This table holds about 100,000 clones, under 85% found once. Comments on this clone: What it binds is unknown.

The V and J genes are TRBV27 and TRBJ2-7; TRBD2 matches 14 bases. This clonotype was obtained from a male donor in good health and CMV-seronegative. The sample consisted of PBMCs. The CDR3 loop reads CASSPLGLAGGNEQYF. The CDR3 DNA is TGTGCCAGCAGTCCATTAGGACTAGCGGGAGGTAACGAGCAGTACTTC.